Detailed here is one TCR beta chain. As yet, its antigen is unknown. The CDR3 covers 14 residues. Unmatched junction bases numbered 10, after V lost 2 bases and J lost 13 bases. CDR1 is MDHEN, CDR2 SYDVKM, per germline. The source of the sample is a study of chemoradiotherapy in HPV16-positive cancers. About the study: Candidate HPV-specific T-cell clones and common TCR motifs came from functional assays in a couple of HPV16-positive patients.

Generated by immunoSEQ multiplex PCR, the TCRdb table keeps only in-frame clones and is missing some. The repertoire has around 13,000 clones, about 88% of them found once; the top ten carry about a fifth. Study conclusions and caveats: HPV-specific T cells were functionally defined from only a couple of HPV16-positive patients. For HPV16-positive patients, expanding HPV-responsive T cells associated with longer recurrence-free survival. Non-HPV-specific T cells did not expand in tumors during treatment, whereas candidate HPV-specific clones and E7-related motifs did.

The chain couples TRBV28 to TRBJ1-2; the match to TRBD1 covers 10 bases. The sample here was blood, taken from a patient who underwent chemoradiotherapy. The TCR sequence derives from a human donor with HPV-associated anogenital cancer. CDR3 residues: CASSLLPGTGVGTF. DNA for the CDR3: TGTGCCAGCAGTTTACTTCCTGGGACAGGGGTCGGCACCTTC.